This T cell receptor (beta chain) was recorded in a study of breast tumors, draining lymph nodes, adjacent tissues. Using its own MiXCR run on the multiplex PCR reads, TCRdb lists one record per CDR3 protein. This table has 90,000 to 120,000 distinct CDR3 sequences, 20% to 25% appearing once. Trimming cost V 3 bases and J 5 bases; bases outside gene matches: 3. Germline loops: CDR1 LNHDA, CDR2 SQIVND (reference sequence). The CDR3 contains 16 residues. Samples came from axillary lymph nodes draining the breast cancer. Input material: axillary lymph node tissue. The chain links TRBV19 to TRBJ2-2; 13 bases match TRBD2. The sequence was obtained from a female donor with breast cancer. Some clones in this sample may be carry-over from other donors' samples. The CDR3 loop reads CASSILTSGRTGELFF. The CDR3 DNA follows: TGTGCCAGTAGTATCTTGACTAGCGGGAGGACCGGGGAGCTGTTTTTT.